The entry below describes one T cell receptor (beta chain). Germline CDR1 reads SNHLY; CDR2 reads FYNNEI. Trimming cost V 4 bases and J 5 bases; bases outside gene matches: 10. The length of the CDR3 is 16 residues. Followed over time, Seattle patients had been enrolled while infection was active. These data are taken from a study of blood T cell repertoires in COVID-19. Whole-study context: Acute and convalescent COVID-19 samples came from the United States, Italy and Spain. PBMCs, B-cell-depleted T cells, or T cells were the source of the cDNA or gDNA that made up the material.

Authors' analysis steps: How many nucleated cells were present was estimated from reference gene primer amplification. Sequencing used immunoSEQ multiplex PCR; TCRdb keeps in-frame clones, though not all of them. That table is the source of V, J and clone size, and D and trimming were worked out from the DNA. The profile shows approximately 290,000 clones, just over 90% of them singletons. The specimen sequenced was peripheral blood. The clonotype was recovered from a woman aged 25-40 years with COVID-19, enrolled during active disease. The chain recombines TRBV2 with TRBJ2-3; 9 bases match TRBD1. Written as DNA, the CDR3 is TGTGCCAGCAGTGCCCAAGGGACAGGGATAGGAGATACGCAGTATTTT. Amino acids: CASSAQGTGIGDTQYF.